These 10 T cell receptor beta chains were all obtained from the same sample, sequenced in a study of blood T cell repertoires in COVID-19. Assay: immunoSEQ multiplex PCR; the TCRdb copy retains only in-frame clones and omits some. Found here are around 120,000 clones, roughly 69% of them singletons; the top ten hold approximately 2.1%. Material for sequencing was peripheral blood. The receptor set was obtained from a woman between 65 and 79 years old with acute or convalescent COVID-19.

Here the CDR3 DNA reads TGTGCCAGCAGTTCTGTGGGGGCCGGTGAGCAGTTCTTC. Its translation is CASSSVGAGEQFF. The chain has TRBV27 and TRBJ2-1, with D maybe TRBD1 (6 bases). V was cut by 4 bases and J by 9 bases, with 13 bases left in between. The CDR3 runs to 13 residues. Germline CDR1 and CDR2: MNHEY and SMNVEV (reference sequence).

This chain joins TRBV7-9 and TRBJ2-5; 10 bases are shared with TRBD1. Germline V CDR1 and CDR2: SEHNR, FQNEAQ (reference sequence). The V gene end was trimmed by 5 bases and the J gene end by 9 bases; junction bases not matched to a gene: 12. This CDR3 region has 15 residues. CDR3 DNA: TGTGCCAGCAGCGAGGAGACAGGGGGCGGTGGGGCCCAGTACTTC. This codes for CASSEETGGGGAQYF.

This clone was seen ten or more times. The chain couples TRBV4-3 to TRBJ1-5; D gene uncertain. Germline V gene data show CDR1 as LGHNA and CDR2 as YSLEER. The V end lost 0 bases, the J end lost 1 base, and 7 bases lay between the germline ends. This CDR3 has 15 amino acids. The CDR3 sequence is CASSQDRLSNQPQHF. The CDR3 DNA reads as TGCGCCAGCAGCCAAGACAGATTGAGCAATCAGCCCCAGCATTTT.

V is TRBV19 and J is TRBJ2-2; 9 bases are shared with TRBD1. The germline gives CDR1 LNHDA, CDR2 SQIVND (reference sequence). Germline trimming cut 9 bases from V and 0 bases from J; bases unmatched to any gene: 8. CDR3 length: 16 amino acids. The CDR3 DNA reads as TGTGCCAGCATTCGGGGACAGGGCTCGAACACCGGGGAGCTGTTTTTT. It yields the protein CASIRGQGSNTGELFF.

In the case of this clone: A junction end diverges from the germline sequence, so it may reflect a read error. The V call is TRBV29-1, the J call TRBJ2-5; TRBD2 aligns across 14 bases. Germline lookup yields CDR1 SQVTM and CDR2 ANQGSEA. This CDR3 contains 15 residues. The CDR3 loop reads CSFGLAGGYQGTQYF. The CDR3 DNA reads as TGCAGCTTCGGACTAGCGGGAGGTTACCAAGGGACCCAGTACTTC.

The V call is TRBV5-4, the J call TRBJ2-1, with 11 positions matching TRBD2. The junction had 7 bases not matched to a gene; V was cut back by 1 base and J by 4 bases. Germline CDR1 is SGHNT and CDR2 is YYREEE (reference sequence). The CDR3 is made up of 17 amino acids. The CDR3 is CASSLPLAGVSYNEQFF. For the CDR3, the DNA is TGTGCCAGCAGCTTGCCACTAGCGGGAGTTTCATACAATGAGCAGTTCTTC.

V and J are TRBV19 and TRBJ1-2; the D gene is possibly TRBD1 (5 bases). CDR1 is LNHDA and CDR2 is SQIVND in the germline V gene (reference sequence). Trimming took 5 bases from V and 4 from J, leaving 17 bases between them. The CDR3 extends over 15 amino acids. The CDR3 region is CASSLRGGAGYGYTF. CDR3 in DNA: TGTGCCAGTAGTCTCCGAGGAGGGGCAGGCTATGGCTACACCTTC.

The chain's CDR3 is CAWAVIMNTGELFF. The CDR3 bases are TGTGCCTGGGCCGTTATAATGAACACCGGGGAGCTGTTTTTT. The chain uses TRBV30 and TRBJ2-2; D unclear. The V end was cut by 5 bases, the J end by 1 base, with 11 bases between. This CDR3 is built from 14 residues. The germline V gene has CDR1 GTSNPN and CDR2 SVGIG (reference sequence).

The J gene is TRBJ2-3, the V gene TRBV4-1; TRBD2 matches 7 bases. Losses at the gene ends were 3 bases for V and 2 bases for J; bases not matched to a gene: 8. Germline loops: CDR1 MGHRA, CDR2 YSYEKL. CDR3 length equals 16 residues. The CDR3, as DNA: TGCGCCAGCAGCCAGACCTCGGGGGGTACCACAGATACGCAGTATTTT. Protein product: CASSQTSGGTTDTQYF.

V usage is TRBV4-1 and J usage is TRBJ1-1; 8 nucleotides line up with TRBD1. Germline loops: CDR1 MGHRA, CDR2 YSYEKL. V shed 0 bases, J shed 8 bases, and the junction held 8 bases outside the gene matches. The CDR3 has 15 amino acids. The CDR3 bases are TGCGCCAGCAGCCAAGAACCACAGGGGGGGTTAGAAGCTTTCTTT. As protein: CASSQEPQGGLEAFF.